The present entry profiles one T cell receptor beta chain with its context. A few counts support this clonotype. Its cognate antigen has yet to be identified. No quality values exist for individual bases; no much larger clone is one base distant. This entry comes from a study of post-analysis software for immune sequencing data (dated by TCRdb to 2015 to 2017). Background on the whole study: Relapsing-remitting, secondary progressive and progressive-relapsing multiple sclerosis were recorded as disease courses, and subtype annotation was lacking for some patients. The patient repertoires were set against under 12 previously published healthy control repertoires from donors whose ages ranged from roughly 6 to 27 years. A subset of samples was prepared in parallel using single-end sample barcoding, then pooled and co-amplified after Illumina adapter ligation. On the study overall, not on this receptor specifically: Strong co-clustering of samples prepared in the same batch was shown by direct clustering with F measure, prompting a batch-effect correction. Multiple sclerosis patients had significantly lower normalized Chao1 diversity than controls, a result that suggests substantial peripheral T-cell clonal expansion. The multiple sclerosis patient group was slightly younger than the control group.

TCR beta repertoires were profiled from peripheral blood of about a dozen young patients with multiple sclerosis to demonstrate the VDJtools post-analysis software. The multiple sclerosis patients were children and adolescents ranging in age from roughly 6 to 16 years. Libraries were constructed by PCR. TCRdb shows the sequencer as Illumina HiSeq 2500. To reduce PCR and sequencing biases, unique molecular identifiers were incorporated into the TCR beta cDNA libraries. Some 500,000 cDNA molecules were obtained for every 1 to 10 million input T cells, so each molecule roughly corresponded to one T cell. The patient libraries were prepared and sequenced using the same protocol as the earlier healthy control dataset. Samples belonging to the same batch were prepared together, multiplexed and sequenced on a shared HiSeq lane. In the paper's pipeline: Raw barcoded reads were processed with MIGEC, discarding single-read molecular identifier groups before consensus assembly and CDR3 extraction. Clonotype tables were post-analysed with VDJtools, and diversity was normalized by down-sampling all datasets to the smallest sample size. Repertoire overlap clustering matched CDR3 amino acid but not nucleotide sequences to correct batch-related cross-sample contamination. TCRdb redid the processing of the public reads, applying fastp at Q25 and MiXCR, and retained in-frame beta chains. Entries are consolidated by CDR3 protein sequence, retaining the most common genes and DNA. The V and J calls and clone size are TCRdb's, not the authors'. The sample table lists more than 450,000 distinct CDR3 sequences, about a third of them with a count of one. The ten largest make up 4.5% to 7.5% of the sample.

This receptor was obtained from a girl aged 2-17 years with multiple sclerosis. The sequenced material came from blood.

The base sequence is TGCGCCAGCAGTTACGACAGGGATCAGCCCCAGCATTTT. Translated, it gives CASSYDRDQPQHF. Here the chain combines TRBV5-1 and TRBJ1-5; the junction holds 7 bases that match TRBD1. After removal of 5 bases from V and 5 bases from J, the junction retains 4 bases not matched to a gene. The germline V gene gives CDR1 as SGHRS and CDR2 as YFSETQ. The CDR3 sequence holds 13 residues, the cysteine and phenylalanine included. Only the CDR3 DNA stays, 39 bases, in frame from base 1.